This section outlines one T cell receptor (beta chain) sequence together with its context. Its antigen is undetermined. This record comes from a study of OX40 agonist ivuxolimab in advanced cancers. Background on the study: The diagnoses of dose-escalation patients were hepatocellular carcinoma, melanoma, renal cell or head and neck cancer. Aged 23 to 79 with a mean of approximately 57 years, they were 82.7% male. Broader study findings: Averaging showed that CD8+ T cells had more expanded clones than CD4+ did.

Germline values: CDR1 SGHRS, CDR2 YFSETQ. V lost 0 bases to trimming and J lost 3 bases; unmatched junction nucleotides: 8. This CDR3 is 16 amino acids long. Sequencing was performed with immunoSEQ multiplex PCR; in TCRdb, only in-frame clones are kept and a portion is missing. The sample consists of approximately 100,000 clones, about 91% of them appearing once. This specimen was CD4+ or CD8+ T cells sorted from blood, taken in a trial of the OX40 agonist ivuxolimab. This chain links TRBV5-1 with TRBJ2-7, with 8 bases fitting TRBD1. This receptor was obtained from an adult with an advanced solid tumor such as melanoma, head and neck, liver or kidney cancer. The CDR3 sequence: CASSLGATGANYEQYF. CDR3 nucleotides: TGCGCCAGCAGCTTGGGGGCGACAGGGGCGAACTACGAGCAGTACTTC.